This TCR beta chain is drawn from a study of shared clonotypes between healthy human individuals. This table comes from immunoSEQ multiplex PCR, and its TCRdb copy is limited to in-frame clones, with some not included. Of about 520,000 clones in the sample, 60% to 80% were seen once. In this sample, this clone turned up once. Nashville, Tennessee was home to all donors, who were Caucasian adults. Unsorted samples drew genomic DNA from roughly 88 million PBMCs. V lost 1 base and J lost 6, with 3 bases in between. This CDR3 is built from 12 residues. Germline CDR1 is KGHSH and CDR2 is LQKENI. The receptor was isolated from a woman aged 40 to 49 in good health. Some clones in this sample may be carry-over from other donors' samples. The chain couples TRBV18 to TRBJ2-2; D gene ambiguous. Source material: PBMCs. CDR3 protein: CASSPRSGELFF. In nucleotides, the CDR3 is TGTGCCAGCTCACCACGTTCCGGGGAGCTGTTTTTT. The full variable domain, its missing parts supplied by reference TRBV18 and TRBJ2-2, is NAGVMQNPRHLVRRRGQEARLRCSPMKGHSHVYWYRQLPEEGLKFMVYLQKENIIDESGMPKERFSAEFPKEGPSILRIQQVVRGDSAAYFCASSPRSGELFFGEGSRLTVL.